These 6 T cell receptor beta chains originate from one sample sequenced in a study of control samples from healthy donors and cancer patients. Clones were sequenced by immunoSEQ multiplex PCR, and TCRdb holds only the in-frame ones, with some missing. The repertoire holds some 20,000 clones, with around 89% as singletons. The source material was PBMCs. These receptors were taken from a woman aged 55-69 years with head and neck cancer.

V is TRBV6-5 and J is TRBJ1-6, with D possibly being TRBD1 (6 bases). With 7 bases removed from V and 7 bases from J, the gap between germline ends came to 14 bases. This CDR3 contains 14 residues. Germline lookup yields CDR1 MNHEY and CDR2 SVGAGI. This chain's CDR3 is CASTPRGANSPLHF. As DNA, the CDR3 is TGTGCCAGCACGCCTAGGGGGGCCAATTCACCCCTCCACTTT.

The chain joins TRBV5-6 to TRBJ1-1, with D maybe TRBD1 (6 bases). V was trimmed by 4 bases and J by 10 bases, leaving 14 bases between them. Germline V gene sequence: CDR1 SGHDT, CDR2 YYEEEE. The CDR3 spans 12 residues. The CDR3 protein is CASSMQGNIAFF. Written as DNA, the CDR3 is TGTGCCAGCAGCATGCAGGGGAATATAGCTTTCTTT.

The V gene is TRBV28, the J gene TRBJ2-7, with D unresolved. The V gene lost 0 bases and the J gene lost 2 bases, with 5 bases spanning the gap. CDR3 length: 13 residues. Germline CDR1 MDHEN, CDR2 SYDVKM. The chain's CDR3 is CASSLWAPYEQYF. The CDR3 nucleotides read TGTGCCAGCAGTTTATGGGCGCCCTACGAGCAGTACTTC.

The genes are TRBV28 and TRBJ1-5, with 8 bases identical to TRBD1. The CDR3 extends over 13 amino acids. CDR1 and CDR2 (germline): MDHEN, SYDVKM. J gave up 5 bases and V 7 bases, and 4 bases lay outside the gene matches. CDR3 residues: CASKGQGYQPQHF. The CDR3 DNA reads TGTGCCAGCAAAGGACAGGGCTATCAGCCCCAGCATTTT.

The chain combines TRBV5-4 with TRBJ2-1; D is undetermined. The CDR3 is made up of 16 amino acids. The germline gives CDR1 SGHNT, CDR2 YYREEE (reference sequence). Trimming took 0 bases from V and 0 from J, leaving 10 bases between them. CDR3 nucleotides: TGTGCCAGCAGCTTGGACTTTTGGAGCTCCTACAATGAGCAGTTCTTC. Encoded protein: CASSLDFWSSYNEQFF.

The CDR3 region is CASSSPSGRGRETQYF. In DNA, the CDR3 is TGTGCCAGCAGCTCTCCTAGCGGGAGAGGCAGGGAGACCCAGTACTTC. V gene TRBV7-9 combines with J gene TRBJ2-5, with 10 bases aligning to TRBD2. V dropped 4 bases and J dropped 5; count of bases not matched to a gene: 10. Germline assignment: CDR1 SEHNR and CDR2 FQNEAQ (reference sequence). This CDR3 comprises 16 residues.